The clone carrying this T cell receptor (beta chain) was seen only a few times. The target antigen is unknown. TCRdb ran MiXCR on the multiplex PCR reads and lists one entry per CDR3 protein. The sample includes 85,000 to 130,000 distinct CDR3 sequences, 21% of them seen just once. Axillary draining lymph nodes of breast cancer patients supplied the node samples. CDR1 and CDR2 from the germline V gene are MNHEY and SMNVEV (reference sequence). The CDR3 has 14 residues. V trimming: 6 bases; J trimming: 7 bases; junction bases outside the gene matches: 9. This specimen comes from a study of breast tumors, draining lymph nodes, adjacent tissues. General study points: That most tumor T cells come from lymph nodes remained unproven. Tumors had less TCR diversity than lymph nodes, more than nontumor tissue. Luminal-like breast cancer showed significantly greater tumor-nontumor repertoire similarity than basal-like breast cancer did. Data fit most tumor T cells coming from lymph node, expanding in tumor.

The chain links TRBV27 to TRBJ1-5; 7 positions agree with TRBD1. Sequencing was performed on axillary lymph node tissue. The TCR comes from a female donor with breast cancer. Some clones in this sample may be carry-over from other donors' samples. The CDR3 bases are TGTGCCAGCAGCCCCCGAGGGGGCGACCAGCCCCAGCATTTT. Its protein is CASSPRGGDQPQHF.